This T cell receptor (beta chain) was observed in a study of shared clonotypes between healthy human individuals. CDR1 is SGDLS and CDR2 is YYNGEE in the germline V gene. The CDR3 length is 14 residues. J lost 2 bases, V lost 6 bases, and 4 bases had no gene match. The method was immunoSEQ multiplex PCR; TCRdb's version includes in-frame clones alone and lacks a portion of them. The sample has about 730,000 clones; 72% are singletons. Points on this clone: A much larger clone is a single base away; this may be a read error.

The sample comprised memory CD4+ T cells sorted from blood. The subset here: CD45RA-negative fraction. The genes are TRBV9 and TRBJ2-2; TRBD2 matches at 7 bases. This clonotype originated in a woman in her thirties in good health. CDR3 in DNA: TGTGCCAGCAACGAGCGGGGAAACACCGGGGAGCTGTTTTTT. Translation gives CASNERGNTGELFF.